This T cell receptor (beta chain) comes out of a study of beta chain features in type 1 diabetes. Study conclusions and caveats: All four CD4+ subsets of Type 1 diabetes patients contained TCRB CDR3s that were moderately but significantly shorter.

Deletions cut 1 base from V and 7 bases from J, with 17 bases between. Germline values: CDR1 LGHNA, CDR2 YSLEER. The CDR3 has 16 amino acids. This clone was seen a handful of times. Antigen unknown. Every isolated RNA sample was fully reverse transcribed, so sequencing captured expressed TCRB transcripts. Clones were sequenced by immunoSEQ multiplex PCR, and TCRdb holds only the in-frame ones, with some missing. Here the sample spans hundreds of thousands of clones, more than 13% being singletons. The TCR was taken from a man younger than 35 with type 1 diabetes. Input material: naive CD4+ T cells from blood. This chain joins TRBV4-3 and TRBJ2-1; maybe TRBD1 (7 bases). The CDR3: CASSQVGGGGKNEQFF. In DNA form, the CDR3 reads TGCGCCAGCAGCCAAGTTGGAGGGGGCGGCAAAAATGAGCAGTTCTTC.